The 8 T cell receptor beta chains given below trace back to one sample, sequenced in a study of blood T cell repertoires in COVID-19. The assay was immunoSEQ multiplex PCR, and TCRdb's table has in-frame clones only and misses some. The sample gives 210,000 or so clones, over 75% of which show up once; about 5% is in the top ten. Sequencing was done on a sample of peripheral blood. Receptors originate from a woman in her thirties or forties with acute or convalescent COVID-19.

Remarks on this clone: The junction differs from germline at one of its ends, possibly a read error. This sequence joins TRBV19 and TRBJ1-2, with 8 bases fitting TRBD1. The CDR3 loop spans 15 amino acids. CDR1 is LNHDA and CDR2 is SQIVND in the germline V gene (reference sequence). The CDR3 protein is CASSVDRGSNYGYTF. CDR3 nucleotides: TGTGCCAGTAGTGTAGACAGGGGTTCTAACTATGGCTACACCTTC.

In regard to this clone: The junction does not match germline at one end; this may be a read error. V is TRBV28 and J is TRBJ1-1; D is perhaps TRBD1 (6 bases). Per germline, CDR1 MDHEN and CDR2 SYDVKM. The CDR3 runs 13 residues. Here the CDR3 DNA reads TGTGCCAGCAGTCCCCCGTATACTCAGGGGTGGCTCTTT. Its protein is CASSPPYTQGWLF.

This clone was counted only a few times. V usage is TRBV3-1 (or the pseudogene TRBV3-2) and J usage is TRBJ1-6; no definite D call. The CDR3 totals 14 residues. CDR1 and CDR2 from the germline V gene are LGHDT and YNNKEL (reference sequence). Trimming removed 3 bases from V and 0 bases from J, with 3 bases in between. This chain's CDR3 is CASSHSSYNSPLHF. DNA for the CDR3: TGTGCCAGCAGCCACAGCTCCTATAATTCACCCCTCCACTTT.

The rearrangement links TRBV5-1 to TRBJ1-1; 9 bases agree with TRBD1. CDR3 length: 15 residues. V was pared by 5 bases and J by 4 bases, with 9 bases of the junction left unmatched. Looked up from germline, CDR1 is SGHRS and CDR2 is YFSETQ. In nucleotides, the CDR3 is TGCGCCAGCAGTACTGGACAGGGGATTAGCACTGAAGCTTTCTTT. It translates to CASSTGQGISTEAFF.

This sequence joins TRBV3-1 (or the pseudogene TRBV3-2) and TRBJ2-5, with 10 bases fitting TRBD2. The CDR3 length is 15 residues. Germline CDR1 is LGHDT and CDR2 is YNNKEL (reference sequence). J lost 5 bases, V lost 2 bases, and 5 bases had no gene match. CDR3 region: CASSQSSGGVETQYF. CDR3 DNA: TGTGCCAGCAGCCAATCCAGCGGGGGGGTGGAGACCCAGTACTTC.

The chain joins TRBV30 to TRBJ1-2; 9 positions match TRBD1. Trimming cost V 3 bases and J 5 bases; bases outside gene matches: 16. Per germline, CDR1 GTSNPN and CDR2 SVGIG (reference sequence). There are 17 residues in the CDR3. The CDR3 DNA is TGTGCCTGGAGCGTTAATCCGGTACAGGGGGCACTTTATGGCTACACCTTC. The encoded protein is CAWSVNPVQGALYGYTF.

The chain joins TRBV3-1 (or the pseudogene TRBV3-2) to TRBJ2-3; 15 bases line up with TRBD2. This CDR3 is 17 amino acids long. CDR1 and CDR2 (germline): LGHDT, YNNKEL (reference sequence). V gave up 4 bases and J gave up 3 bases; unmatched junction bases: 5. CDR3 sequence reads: CASSRGLAGGLTDTQYF. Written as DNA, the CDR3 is TGTGCCAGCAGCCGCGGACTAGCGGGGGGGCTTACAGATACGCAGTATTTT.

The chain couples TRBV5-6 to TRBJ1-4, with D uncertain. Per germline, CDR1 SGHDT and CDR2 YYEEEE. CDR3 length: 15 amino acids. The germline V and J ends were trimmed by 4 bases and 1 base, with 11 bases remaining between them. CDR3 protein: CASSLLGRTNEKLFF. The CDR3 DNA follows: TGTGCCAGCAGCCTACTGGGGAGAACTAATGAAAAACTGTTTTTT.